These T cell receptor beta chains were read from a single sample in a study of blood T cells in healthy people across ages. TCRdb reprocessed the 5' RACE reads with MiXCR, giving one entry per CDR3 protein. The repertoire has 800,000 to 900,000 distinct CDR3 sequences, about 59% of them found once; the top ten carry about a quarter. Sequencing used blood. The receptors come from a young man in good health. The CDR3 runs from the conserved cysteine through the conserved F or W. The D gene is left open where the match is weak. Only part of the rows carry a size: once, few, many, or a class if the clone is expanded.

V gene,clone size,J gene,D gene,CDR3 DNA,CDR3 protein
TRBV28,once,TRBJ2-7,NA,TGTGCCAGCAGCAGCCCAAGCGCGCACGGGCCCTACGAGCAGTACTTC,CASSSPSAHGPYEQYF
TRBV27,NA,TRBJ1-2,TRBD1,TGTGCCAGCAGTTTATCGAAACAGGGGGCTGGGGGCTACACCTTC,CASSLSKQGAGGYTF
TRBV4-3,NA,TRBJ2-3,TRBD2,TGCGCCAGCAGCCAAGACGGGACTAGCGGAAACACAGATACGCAGTATTTT,CASSQDGTSGNTDTQYF
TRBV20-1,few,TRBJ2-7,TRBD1,TGCAGTGCTAGAGATTGGGACAGCTTCTACGAGCAGTACTTC,CSARDWDSFYEQYF
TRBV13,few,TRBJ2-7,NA,TGTGCCAGCAGACCGGGATATCGGGACGGAGACTACGAGCAGTACTTC,CASRPGYRDGDYEQYF
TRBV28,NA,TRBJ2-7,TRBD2,TGTGCCAGCAGGCCAGGGGGACTAGCGCCCTACGAGCAGTACTTC,CASRPGGLAPYEQYF
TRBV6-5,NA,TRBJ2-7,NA,TGTGCCAGCAGTTACCAGGTAGCTTCATACGAGCAGTCCTTC,CASSYQVASYEQSF
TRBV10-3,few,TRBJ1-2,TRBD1,TGTGCCATCAGTGACCCCGGGACAGGGCGTTTGCTCGTGTATGGCTACACCTTC,CAISDPGTGRLLVYGYTF
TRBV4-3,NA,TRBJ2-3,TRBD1,TGCGCCAGCAGCCCAGAGGGGGACAGCCCAGATACGCAGTATTTT,CASSPEGDSPDTQYF
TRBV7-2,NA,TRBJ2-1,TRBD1,TGTGCCAGCAGCCGGGACAGGGTGGCGTTCTTC,CASSRDRVAFF
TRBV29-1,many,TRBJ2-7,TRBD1,TGCAGCGTTGAAATAGGACAGGGGAATTACGAGCAGTACTTC,CSVEIGQGNYEQYF
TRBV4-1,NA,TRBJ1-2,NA,TGCGCCAGCAGCCAGGCCAGTGGGTGGGTCTATGGCTACACCTTC,CASSQASGWVYGYTF
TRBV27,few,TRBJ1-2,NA,TGTGCCAGCAGTTTGGTAGGGGGGGGCGCCTATGGCTACACCTTC,CASSLVGGGAYGYTF
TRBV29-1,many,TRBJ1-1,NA,TGCAGCGTTGACGTGGGGGGCGCGGGCACTGAAGCTTTCTTT,CSVDVGGAGTEAFF
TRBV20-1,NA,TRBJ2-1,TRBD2,TGCAGTGCTAGAGCCGGAGCGGGGGGGCCCCTTGAGCAGTTCTTC,CSARAGAGGPLEQFF
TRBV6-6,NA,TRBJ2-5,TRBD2,TGTGCCAGCAAAACGCTGACTAGCGGGCCCCAAGAGACCCAGTACTTC,CASKTLTSGPQETQYF
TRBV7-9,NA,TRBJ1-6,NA,TGTGCCAGCAGCCCAAACGGTCTCGTTCGGTCCCATAATTCACCCCTCCACTTT,CASSPNGLVRSHNSPLHF
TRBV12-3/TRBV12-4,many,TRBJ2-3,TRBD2,TGTGCCAGCAGCCGACAGCGGGGGCGCACAGATACGCAGTATTTT,CASSRQRGRTDTQYF
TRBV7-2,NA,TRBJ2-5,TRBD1,TGTGCCAGCAGCTTAGGATGGGGACAGGGGGAGTTAGAGACCCAGTACTTC,CASSLGWGQGELETQYF
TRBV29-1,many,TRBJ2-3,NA,TGCAGCGTTGAAGGCCAAGGATATACAGATACGCAGTATTTT,CSVEGQGYTDTQYF
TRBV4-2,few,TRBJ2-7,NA,TGTGCCAGCAGCCAGGCAGGGTCCCACGAGCAGTACTTC,CASSQAGSHEQYF
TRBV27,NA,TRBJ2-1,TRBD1,TGTGCCAGCAGCGACCCGGGACAGGGTTCCAATGAGCAGTTCTTC,CASSDPGQGSNEQFF
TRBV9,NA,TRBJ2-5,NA,TGTGCCAGCAGCGTAGAGCCGGGGGGCAACCAAGAGACCCAGTACTTC,CASSVEPGGNQETQYF
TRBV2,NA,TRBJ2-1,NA,TGTGCCAGCAGTTGGGACGGCCGCTCCTACAATGAGCAGTTCTTC,CASSWDGRSYNEQFF
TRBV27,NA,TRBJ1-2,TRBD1,TGTGCCAGCAGTCCCTGGGACAGCAACTATGGCTACACCTTC,CASSPWDSNYGYTF
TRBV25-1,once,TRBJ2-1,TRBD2,TGTGCCAGCAGTAGGACTAGCGGGATCAATGAGCAGTTCTTC,CASSRTSGINEQFF
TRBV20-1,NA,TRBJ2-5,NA,TGCAGTGCCCTACCAGGGGGGAGAGAGACCCAGTACTTC,CSALPGGRETQYF
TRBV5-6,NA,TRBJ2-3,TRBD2,TGTGCCAGCAGCTTACTTCTCGCGGGGGACACAGATACGCAGTATTTT,CASSLLLAGDTDTQYF
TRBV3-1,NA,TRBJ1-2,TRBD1,TGTGCCAGCACCGCGGACAGGGACTATGGCTACACCTTC,CASTADRDYGYTF
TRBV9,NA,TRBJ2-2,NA,TGTGCCAGCGGAGAGTCGAACACCGGGGAGCTGTTTTTT,CASGESNTGELFF
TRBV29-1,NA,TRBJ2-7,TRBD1,TGCAGCGTTGATCAGGGGGCGCATGAGCAGTACTTC,CSVDQGAHEQYF
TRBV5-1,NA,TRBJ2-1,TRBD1,TGCGCCAGCAGCTTACACAGGGGGAACAATGAGCAGTTCTTC,CASSLHRGNNEQFF
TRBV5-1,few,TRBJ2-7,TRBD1,TGCGCCAGCAGCCCGCCGGGACAGAGGAGTGAGCAGTACTTC,CASSPPGQRSEQYF
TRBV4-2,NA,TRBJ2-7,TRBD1,TGTGCCAGCAGCCAAGTGGGGGGACAGGGTATCTACGAGCAGTACTTC,CASSQVGGQGIYEQYF
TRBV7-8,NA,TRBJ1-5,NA,TGTGCCAGCAGCGGAACAGAGTATCAGCCCCAGCATTTT,CASSGTEYQPQHF
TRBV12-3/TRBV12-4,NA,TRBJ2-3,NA,TGTGCCAGCAGTTCCGGCAGGGAAGGGACAGATACGCAGTATTTT,CASSSGREGTDTQYF
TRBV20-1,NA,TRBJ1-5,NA,TGCAGTGCTAGAGATCACGGCAGAAATTACAATCAGCCCCAGCATTTT,CSARDHGRNYNQPQHF
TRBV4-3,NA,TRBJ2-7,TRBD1,TGCGCCAGCAGCCAAGAAAGTTTCGGACAGGGCTACGAGCAGTACTTC,CASSQESFGQGYEQYF
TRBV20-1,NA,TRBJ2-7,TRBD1,TGCAGTGCTAGAGAGACAGGGGGGACCTACGAGCAGTACTTC,CSARETGGTYEQYF
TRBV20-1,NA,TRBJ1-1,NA,TGCAGTGCTCTGGAGGGACGTGTGAACACTGAAGCTTTCTTT,CSALEGRVNTEAFF
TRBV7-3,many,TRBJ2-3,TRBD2,TGTGCCAGCAGCTTGTTACTAGCGACAGATACGCAGTATTTT,CASSLLLATDTQYF
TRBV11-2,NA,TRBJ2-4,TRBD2,TGTGCCAGCAGCTTAGGGCTAGCGGGGGGCCAGGCCACTCAGTACTTC,CASSLGLAGGQATQYF
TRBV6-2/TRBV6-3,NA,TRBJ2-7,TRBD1,TGTGCCAGCATCCCACAGGGGGCAGCCTCCTACGAGCAGTACTTC,CASIPQGAASYEQYF
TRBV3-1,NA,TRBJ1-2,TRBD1,TGTGCCAGCACCGCGGACAGGGGCCATGGCTACACCTTC,CASTADRGHGYTF
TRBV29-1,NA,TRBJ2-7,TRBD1,TGCAGCGTTGAAGCTCCGACCAGACAGGGGGCGCCCCCATACGAGCAGTACTTC,CSVEAPTRQGAPPYEQYF
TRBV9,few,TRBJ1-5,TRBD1,TGTGCCAGCAGCGCATCAAGACAGGGGGCATACCAGCCCCAGCATTTT,CASSASRQGAYQPQHF
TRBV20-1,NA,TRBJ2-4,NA,TGCAGTGCCAGCCGGGACATCCTAGCCAAAAACATTCAGTACTTC,CSASRDILAKNIQYF
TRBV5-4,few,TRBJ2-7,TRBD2,TGTGCCAGCAGCTCGACGGGGGGTAACTACGAGCAGTACTTC,CASSSTGGNYEQYF
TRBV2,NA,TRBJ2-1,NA,TGTGCCAGCAGTGGGATAGGGGGGGTTTGGAATGAGCAGTTCTTC,CASSGIGGVWNEQFF
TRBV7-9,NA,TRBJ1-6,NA,TGTGCCAGCACCTCGGGGCAGGGGAATTCACCCCTCCACTTT,CASTSGQGNSPLHF
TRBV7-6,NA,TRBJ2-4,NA,TGTGCCAGCAGCTTAAACAGCAGTGAGCAGTACTTC,CASSLNSSEQYF
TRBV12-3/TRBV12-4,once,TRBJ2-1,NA,TGTGCCAGCAGTCCTCCAGCCGGACAGTTTCCAGATGAGCAGTTCTTC,CASSPPAGQFPDEQFF
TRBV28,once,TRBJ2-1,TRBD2,TGTGCCAGCAGTGGGATAGCGGGGGGGTACTACAATGAGCAGTTCTTC,CASSGIAGGYYNEQFF
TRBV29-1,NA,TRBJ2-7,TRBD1,TGCAGCGTTGAGATTCTGGACAGGGGACGGTACGAGCAGTACTTC,CSVEILDRGRYEQYF
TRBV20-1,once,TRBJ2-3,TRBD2,TGCAGTGCCACCCCGGGAGGTCCCATCGCAGATACGCAGTATTTT,CSATPGGPIADTQYF
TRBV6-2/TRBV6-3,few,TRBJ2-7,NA,TGTGCCAGCAGTTACGCCCGATTTGGCTCCTACGAGCAGTACTTC,CASSYARFGSYEQYF
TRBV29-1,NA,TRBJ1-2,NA,TGCAGCGTTGCCGTTCAGGGAGGCTTCTATGGCTACACCTTC,CSVAVQGGFYGYTF
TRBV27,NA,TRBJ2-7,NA,TGTGCCAGCAGTTTAAGGGCGGTTAGCTCCTACGAGCAGTACTTC,CASSLRAVSSYEQYF
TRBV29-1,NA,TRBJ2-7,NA,TGCAGCGTTGAACCCGGGACACCTCCCTACGAGCAGTACTTC,CSVEPGTPPYEQYF